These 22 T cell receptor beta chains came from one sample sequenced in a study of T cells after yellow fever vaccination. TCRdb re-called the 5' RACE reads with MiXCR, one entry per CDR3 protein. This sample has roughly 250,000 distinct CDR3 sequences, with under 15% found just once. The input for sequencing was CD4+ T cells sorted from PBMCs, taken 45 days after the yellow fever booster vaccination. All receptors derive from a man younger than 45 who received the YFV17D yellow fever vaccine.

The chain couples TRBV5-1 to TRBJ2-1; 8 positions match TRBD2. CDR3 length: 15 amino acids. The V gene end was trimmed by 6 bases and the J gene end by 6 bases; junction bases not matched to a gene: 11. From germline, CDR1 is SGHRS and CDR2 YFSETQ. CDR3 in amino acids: CASNPGTSSGNEQFF. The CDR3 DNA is TGCGCCAGCAACCCCGGGACTAGTTCAGGCAATGAGCAGTTCTTC.

This chain's CDR3 is CASSLKLAGGKQYF. The DNA of the CDR3 is TGTGCCAGCAGTCTAAAACTAGCGGGAGGCAAGCAGTACTTC. The genes are TRBV12-3 or TRBV12-4 and TRBJ2-7, with 12 bases aligning to TRBD2. V lost 5 bases, J lost 8 bases, and 7 bases stayed unmatched. This CDR3 has 14 amino acids.

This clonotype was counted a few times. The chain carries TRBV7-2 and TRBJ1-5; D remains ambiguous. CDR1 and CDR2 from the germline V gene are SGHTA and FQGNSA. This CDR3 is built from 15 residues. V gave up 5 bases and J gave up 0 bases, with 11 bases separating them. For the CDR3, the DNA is TGTGCCAGCAGCGCCTTCGGCGTTAGCAATCAGCCCCAGCATTTT. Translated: CASSAFGVSNQPQHF. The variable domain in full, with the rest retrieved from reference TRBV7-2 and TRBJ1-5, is GAGVSQSPSNKVTEKGKDVELRCDPISGHTALYWYRQSLGQGLEFLIYFQGNSAPDKSGLPSDRFSAERTGGSVSTLTIQRTQQEDSAVYLCASSAFGVSNQPQHFGDGTRLSIL.

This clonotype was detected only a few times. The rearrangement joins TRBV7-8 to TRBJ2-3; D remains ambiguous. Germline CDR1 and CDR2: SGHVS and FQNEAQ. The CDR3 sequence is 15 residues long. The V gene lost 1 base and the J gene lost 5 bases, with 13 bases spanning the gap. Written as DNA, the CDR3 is TGTGCCAGCAGCTTAGGGGAAAAACGGCGAGATACGCAGTATTTT. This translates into CASSLGEKRRDTQYF.

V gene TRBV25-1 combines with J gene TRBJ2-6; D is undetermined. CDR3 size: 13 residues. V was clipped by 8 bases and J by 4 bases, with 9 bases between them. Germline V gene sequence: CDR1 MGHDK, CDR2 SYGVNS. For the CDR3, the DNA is TGTGCCAGCTCTCAATCCGGGGCCAACGTCCTGACTTTC. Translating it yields CASSQSGANVLTF.

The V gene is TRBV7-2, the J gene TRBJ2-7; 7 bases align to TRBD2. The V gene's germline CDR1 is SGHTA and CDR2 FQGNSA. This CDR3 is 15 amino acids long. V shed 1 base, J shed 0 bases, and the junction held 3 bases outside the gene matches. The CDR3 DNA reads TGTGCCAGCAGCTTAGAGACTAGCATCTCCTACGAGCAGTACTTC. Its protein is CASSLETSISYEQYF.

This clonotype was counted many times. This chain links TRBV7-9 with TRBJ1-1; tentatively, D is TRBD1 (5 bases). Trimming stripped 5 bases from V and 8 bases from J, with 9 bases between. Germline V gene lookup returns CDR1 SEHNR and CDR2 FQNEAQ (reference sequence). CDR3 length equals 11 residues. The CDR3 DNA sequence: TGTGCCAGCAGCCGCGACAGAGAAGCTTTCTTT. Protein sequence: CASSRDREAFF.

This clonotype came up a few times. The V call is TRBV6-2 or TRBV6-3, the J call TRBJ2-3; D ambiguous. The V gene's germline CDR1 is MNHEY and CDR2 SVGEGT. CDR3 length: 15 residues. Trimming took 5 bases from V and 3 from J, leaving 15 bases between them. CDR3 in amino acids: CASSHQQRATDTQYF. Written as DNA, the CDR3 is TGTGCCAGCAGTCACCAACAAAGAGCGACAGATACGCAGTATTTT.

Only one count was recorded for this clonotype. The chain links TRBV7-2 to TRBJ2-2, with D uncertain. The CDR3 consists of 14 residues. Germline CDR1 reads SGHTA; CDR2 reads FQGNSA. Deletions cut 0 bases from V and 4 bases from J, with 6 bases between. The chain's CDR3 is CASSLAPPTGELFF. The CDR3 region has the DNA TGTGCCAGCAGCTTAGCCCCGCCCACCGGGGAGCTGTTTTTT.

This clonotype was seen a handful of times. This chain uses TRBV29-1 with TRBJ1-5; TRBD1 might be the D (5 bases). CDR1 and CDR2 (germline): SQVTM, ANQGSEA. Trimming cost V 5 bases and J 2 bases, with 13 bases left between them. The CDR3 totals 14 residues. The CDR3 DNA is TGCAGCGTTAGGGACGACGATGGCAATCAGCCCCAGCATTTT. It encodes CSVRDDDGNQPQHF. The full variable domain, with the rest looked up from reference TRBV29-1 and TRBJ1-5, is SAVISQKPSRDICQRGTSLTIQCQVDSQVTMMFWYRQQPGQSLTLIATANQGSEATYESGFVIDKFPISRPNLTFSTLTVSNMSPEDSSIYLCSVRDDDGNQPQHFGDGTRLSIL.

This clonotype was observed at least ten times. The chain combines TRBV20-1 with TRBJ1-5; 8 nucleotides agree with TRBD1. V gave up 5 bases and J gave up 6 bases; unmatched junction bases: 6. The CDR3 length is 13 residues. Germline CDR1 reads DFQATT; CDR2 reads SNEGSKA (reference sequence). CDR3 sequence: CSARQGAVQPQHF. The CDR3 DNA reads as TGCAGTGCTCGCCAGGGGGCGGTTCAGCCCCAGCATTTT.

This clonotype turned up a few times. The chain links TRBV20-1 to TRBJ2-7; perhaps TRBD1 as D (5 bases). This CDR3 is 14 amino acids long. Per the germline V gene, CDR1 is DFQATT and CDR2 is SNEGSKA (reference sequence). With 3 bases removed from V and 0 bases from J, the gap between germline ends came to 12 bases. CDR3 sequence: CSARWGGSSYEQYF. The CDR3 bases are TGCAGTGCTAGGTGGGGCGGTAGCTCCTACGAGCAGTACTTC.

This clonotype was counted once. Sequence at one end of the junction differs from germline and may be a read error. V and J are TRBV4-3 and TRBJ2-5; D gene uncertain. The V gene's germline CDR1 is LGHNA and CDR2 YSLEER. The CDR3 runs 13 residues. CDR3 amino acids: CASSPRMGETHYF. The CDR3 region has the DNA TGCGCCAGCAGCCCCCGCATGGGCGAGACCCATTACTTC.

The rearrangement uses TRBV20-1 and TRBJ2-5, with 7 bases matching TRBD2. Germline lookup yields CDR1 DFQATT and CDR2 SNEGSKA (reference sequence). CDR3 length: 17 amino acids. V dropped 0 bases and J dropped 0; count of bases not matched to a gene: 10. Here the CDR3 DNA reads TGCAGTGCTAGAGATTGGAGTAGCGGGTTATACCAAGAGACCCAGTACTTC. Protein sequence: CSARDWSSGLYQETQYF.

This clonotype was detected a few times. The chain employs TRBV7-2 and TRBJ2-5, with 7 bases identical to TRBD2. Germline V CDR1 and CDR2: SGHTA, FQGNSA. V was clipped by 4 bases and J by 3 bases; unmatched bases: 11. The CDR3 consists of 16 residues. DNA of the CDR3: TGTGCCAGCAGCTCCCATCTAAGCGGGACCAAAGAGACCCAGTACTTC. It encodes CASSSHLSGTKETQYF.

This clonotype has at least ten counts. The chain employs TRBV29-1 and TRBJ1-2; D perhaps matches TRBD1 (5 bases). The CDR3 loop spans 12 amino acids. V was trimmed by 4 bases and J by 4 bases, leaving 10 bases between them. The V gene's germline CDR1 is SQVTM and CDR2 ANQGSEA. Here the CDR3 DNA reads TGCAGCGTTGTTCGGGGGTTCTATGGCTACACCTTC. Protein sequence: CSVVRGFYGYTF.

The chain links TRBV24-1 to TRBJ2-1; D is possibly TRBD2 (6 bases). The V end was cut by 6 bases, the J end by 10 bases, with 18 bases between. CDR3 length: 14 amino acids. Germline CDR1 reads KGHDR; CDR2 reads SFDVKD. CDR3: CATSSWREEGEQFF. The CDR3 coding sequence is TGTGCCACCAGTAGTTGGCGCGAGGAGGGAGAGCAGTTCTTC.

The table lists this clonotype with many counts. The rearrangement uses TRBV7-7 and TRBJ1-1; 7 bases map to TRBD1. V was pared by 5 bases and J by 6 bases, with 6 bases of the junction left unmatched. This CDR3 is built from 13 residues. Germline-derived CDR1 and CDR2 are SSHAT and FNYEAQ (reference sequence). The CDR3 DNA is TGTGCCAGCAGCATTGACAGGGAAGCTGAAGCTTTCTTT. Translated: CASSIDREAEAFF. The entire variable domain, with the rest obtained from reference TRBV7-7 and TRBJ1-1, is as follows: GAGVSQSPRYKVTKRGQDVTLRCDPISSHATLYWYQQALGQGPEFLTYFNYEAQPDKSGLPSDRFSAERPEGSISTLTIQRTEQRDSAMYRCASSIDREAEAFFGQGTRLTVV.

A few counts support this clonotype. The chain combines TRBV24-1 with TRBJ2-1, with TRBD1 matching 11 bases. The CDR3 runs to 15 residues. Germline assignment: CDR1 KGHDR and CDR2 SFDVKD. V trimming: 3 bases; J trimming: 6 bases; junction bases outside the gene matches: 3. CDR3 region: CATSDPGTGGNEQFF. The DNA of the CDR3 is TGTGCCACCAGTGATCCGGGGACAGGGGGCAATGAGCAGTTCTTC.

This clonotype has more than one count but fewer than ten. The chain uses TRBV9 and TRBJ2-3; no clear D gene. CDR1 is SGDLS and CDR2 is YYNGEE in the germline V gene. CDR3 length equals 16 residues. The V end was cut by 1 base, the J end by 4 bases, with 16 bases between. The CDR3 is CASSVSLNRGADTQYF. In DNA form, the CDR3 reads TGTGCCAGCAGCGTAAGCCTCAATCGCGGAGCAGATACGCAGTATTTT.

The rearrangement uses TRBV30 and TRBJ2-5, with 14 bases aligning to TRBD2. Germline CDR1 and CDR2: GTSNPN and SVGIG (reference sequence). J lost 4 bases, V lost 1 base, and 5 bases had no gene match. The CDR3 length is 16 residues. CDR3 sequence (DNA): TGTGCCTGGAGTGACACGGGACTAGCGGGAGCAGAGACCCAGTACTTC. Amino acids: CAWSDTGLAGAETQYF.

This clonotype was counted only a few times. CDR3: CAWSVLQETQYF. The CDR3 nucleotides read TGTGCCTGGAGTGTCCTCCAAGAGACCCAGTACTTC. The V gene is TRBV30, the J gene TRBJ2-5; the D is unclear. Germline-derived CDR1 and CDR2 are GTSNPN and SVGIG (reference sequence). CDR3 size: 12 residues. Between the trimmed V and J ends, which lost 0 bases and 1 base, there was a span of 3 bases.